This T cell receptor (beta chain) was identified during a study of response to subunit inactivated influenza vaccine (dated by TCRdb to the late 2010s). Some background on the complete study: Deep quantitative T cell receptor repertoire profiling was used in the study to track responses to a trivalent subunit inactivated influenza vaccine.

The library was made by RT-PCR. Sequenced on an Illumina HiSeq 2500. TCRdb took the public reads, trimmed them with fastp at Q25, ran MiXCR for clone calling and kept in-frame beta chains. Merged by CDR3 protein, the rows form single entries marked with the most common genes and DNA. The sample table shows 500,000 or so distinct CDR3 sequences, and more than 15% are seen once. Of the sample, roughly 3.1% falls within the top ten clones. General conclusions and limits of the study: According to the authors, only a limited number of new T cells may be recruited by each seasonal influenza vaccination.

CDR1 and CDR2, per the germline V gene, are MNHEY and SVGEGT. From cysteine to phenylalanine, the CDR3 is 15 amino acids long. This entry keeps only the CDR3 DNA: 45 bases, framed from base 1. Between the V and J ends, shortened by 2 bases and 1 base respectively, the junction contains 11 bases. In this sample, this clonotype turned up a few times. No cognate antigen has been identified for it. No per-base quality is available; no much larger clone lies one base away. The sample consisted of CD4+ T cells sorted from PBMCs, taken 23 months after vaccination. The sequence came from a man in his fifties or sixties who received an inactivated influenza vaccine. Donor details come from another sample of the same person, matched by shared clones. The chain was built from TRBV6-2 or TRBV6-3 and TRBJ2-5; confidence is insufficient to name the D gene. The CDR3 region has the sequence CASSYNRNSQETQYF. The bases read TGTGCCAGCAGTTACAATAGGAACAGCCAAGAGACCCAGTACTTC.